This T cell receptor (beta chain) was sequenced for a study of blood T cell repertoires in COVID-19. Study-level background: Samples came from the United States, Italy and Spain, spanning acute and convalescent COVID-19. The analysed material was cDNA or gDNA that came from T cells, B-cell-depleted T cells, or PBMCs.

The authors' processing: Reference gene primers were amplified, and this amplification served to estimate nucleated cell counts. TCRdb's table, derived via immunoSEQ multiplex PCR, lists solely in-frame clones and lacks some. D and trimming were read from the DNA, whereas the V and J calls and clone size are those reported in that table. The table records approximately 68,000 clones, around 82% of them present only once. The CDR3 has 14 amino acids. The V segment lost 2 bases and the J segment 8 bases; nucleotides outside the gene matches: 6. Looked up from germline, CDR1 is MRHNA and CDR2 is SNTAGT.

The gene calls are TRBV6-4 and TRBJ1-2; 9 bases map to TRBD1. The receptor's source is a man aged 80 or over with active COVID-19. The sequenced sample consisted of peripheral blood. The CDR3 region is CASSDGQGSRGYTF. CDR3 nucleotide sequence: TGTGCCAGCAGTGACGGACAGGGGAGTCGGGGCTACACCTTC.